These T cell receptor beta chains were read from a single sample in a study of regulatory T cells in long-lasting Graves disease. TCRdb reprocessed the multiplex PCR reads via MiXCR and lists one record per CDR3 protein. The table shows over 300,000 distinct CDR3 sequences, with about 14% occurring only once. Material: peripheral blood mononuclear cells (PBMCs), obtained at new diagnosis, from a patient treated with antithyroid drugs. All receptors derive from a female donor with Graves disease. Both conserved end residues are part of each CDR3. Each record gives: D gene, clone size, V gene, J gene, CDR3 DNA, CDR3 protein. D genes are given only for firm matches. Expanded clones are given a class, and other clones once, few, many or no size at all.

>-|-|TRBV6-5|TRBJ2-2
TGTGCCAGCAGTTTTAAATCGAACACCGGGGAGCTGTTTTTT
CASSFKSNTGELFF
>-|-|TRBV20-1|TRBJ2-7
TGCAGTGCCGAGGGAGAATACGAGCAGTACTTC
CSAEGEYEQYF
>-|many|TRBV27|TRBJ1-5
TGTGCCAGCGGTCAAAATCAGCCCCAGCATTTT
CASGQNQPQHF
>-|-|TRBV18|TRBJ2-7
TGTGCCAGCTCAGCCGGACTATCCTCCACCTACGAGCAGTACTTC
CASSAGLSSTYEQYF
>-|-|TRBV2|TRBJ2-1
TGTGCCAGCAGGGTAACTCGGGATTACAATGAGCAGTTCTTC
CASRVTRDYNEQFF
>-|many|TRBV20-1|TRBJ1-4
TGCAGTGCCCCACCCGGGGACCGACGGAGTGAAAAACTGTTTTTT
CSAPPGDRRSEKLFF
>-|many|TRBV3-1|TRBJ1-2
TGTGCCAGCAGCCAAGTCGGCCAGGGAAGCCATGGCTACACCTTC
CASSQVGQGSHGYTF
>-|many|TRBV29-1|TRBJ2-1
TGCAGCGTTGAAGGGGAGGAGTCCTACAATGAGCAGTTCTTC
CSVEGEESYNEQFF
>-|few|TRBV4-2|TRBJ1-1
TGTGCCAGCAGCCAAGATGGGGCAGGGAACACTGAAGCTTTCTTT
CASSQDGAGNTEAFF
>TRBD2|-|TRBV15|TRBJ2-3
TGTGCCACCAGCCTAGCGGGAGATTCAGATGCGCAGTATTTT
CATSLAGDSDAQYF
>-|-|TRBV10-3|TRBJ2-3
TGTGCCATCAGTGGGTTTGAGGGGGTTAGCACAGATACGCAGTATTTT
CAISGFEGVSTDTQYF
>-|-|TRBV29-1|TRBJ1-4
TGCAGCGTTAGAAGTTCACAGGGAGGTGAAAAACTGTTTTTT
CSVRSSQGGEKLFF
>-|many|TRBV9|TRBJ1-2
TGTGCCAGCAACGTAGGGGATCAAGGTCCTGGCTACACCTTC
CASNVGDQGPGYTF
>-|many|TRBV6-5|TRBJ2-6
TGTGCCAGCAGTTACCGGAGGAACTCTGGGGCCAACGTCCTGACTTTC
CASSYRRNSGANVLTF
>-|-|TRBV6-9|TRBJ2-7
TGTGCCAGCAGTTGCGTGGGAGTTGACGAGCAGTACTTC
CASSCVGVDEQYF
>-|few|TRBV10-2|TRBJ1-3
TGCGCCAGCCGCTCTCCCGGAGGCGCTGGAAACACCATATATTTT
CASRSPGGAGNTIYF
>-|many|TRBV12-3/TRBV12-4|TRBJ1-4
TGTGCCAGCAGTACCGTCAGGGGAGAGGGAGCTAATGAAAAACTGTTTTTT
CASSTVRGEGANEKLFF
>TRBD1|few|TRBV5-1|TRBJ1-4
TGCGCCAGCAGCCGGCACGGAGGGGGCGAAAAACTGTTTTTT
CASSRHGGGEKLFF
>-|many|TRBV20-1|TRBJ1-1
TGCAGTGCTAGGTACGACAGATGGACTGAAGCTTTCTTT
CSARYDRWTEAFF
>-|many|TRBV27|TRBJ1-1
TGTGCCAGCAGTTTATCTTCGGTGGCTGAAGCTTTCTTT
CASSLSSVAEAFF
>-|-|TRBV6-1|TRBJ2-3
TGTGCCAGCAGTGAAACTCTACTCACAGATACGCAGTATTTT
CASSETLLTDTQYF
>-|many|TRBV27|TRBJ2-5
TGTGCCAGCAGTCCAGCTGATAGATTCCAAGAGACCCAGTACTTC
CASSPADRFQETQYF
>TRBD2|many|TRBV7-3|TRBJ2-3
TGTGCCAGCAGCTTAAGGGGGGGTCATGAAGATACGCAGTATTTT
CASSLRGGHEDTQYF
>-|-|TRBV29-1|TRBJ1-3
TGCAGCGTTTCACTGGGGCCGGGGGACACCATATATTTT
CSVSLGPGDTIYF
>-|many|TRBV5-1|TRBJ1-5
TGCGCCAGCAGCTTGGACGGCGGGGCGGGCCAGCCCCAGCATTTT
CASSLDGGAGQPQHF
>TRBD2|many|TRBV3-1|TRBJ2-1
TGTGCCAGCAGCCAAGTGGCGGGAGGTGAGCAGTTCTTC
CASSQVAGGEQFF
>-|many|TRBV18|TRBJ1-1
TGTGCCAGCTCACCCATGCTCGCTGAAGCTTTCTTT
CASSPMLAEAFF
>TRBD2|many|TRBV12-5|TRBJ2-7
TGTGCTAGTGGTCTAGCGGACTCCTACGAGCAGTACTTC
CASGLADSYEQYF
>TRBD1|many|TRBV7-2|TRBJ1-5
TGTGCCAGCAGCCCTCGGACAGGGGGTGATCAGCCCCAGCATTTT
CASSPRTGGDQPQHF
>-|many|TRBV28|TRBJ1-5
TGTGCCAGCTTAACGGATGGGGGCAATCAGCCCCAGCATTTT
CASLTDGGNQPQHF
>-|many|TRBV20-1|TRBJ1-1
TGCAGTGCCGGACTCCTGAACACTGAAGCTTTCTTT
CSAGLLNTEAFF
>-|many|TRBV12-3/TRBV12-4|TRBJ2-1
TGTGCCAGCAGCCTTGTGGACAGCTCCTACAATGAGCAGTTCTTC
CASSLVDSSYNEQFF
>-|few|TRBV10-3|TRBJ1-2
TGTGCCATCAGTGAACGGGGAATGGATGGCTACACCTTC
CAISERGMDGYTF
>-|many|TRBV19|TRBJ2-1
TGTGCCACCAAGGGACTCTTATTCGTGAATGAGCAGTTCTTC
CATKGLLFVNEQFF
>TRBD1|many|TRBV7-9|TRBJ1-2
TGTGCCAGCAGCCAGCAGGGGGGTTTATATGGCTACACCTTC
CASSQQGGLYGYTF
>-|many|TRBV28|TRBJ1-2
TGTGCCAGCTTAGGATGGAGACAGACTAACTATGGCTACACCTTC
CASLGWRQTNYGYTF
>-|many|TRBV27|TRBJ2-1
TGTGCCAGCAGTTTATATGACCCTCGGGCGCAGTTCTTC
CASSLYDPRAQFF
>-|-|TRBV4-3|TRBJ2-7
TGCGCCAGCAGCTTCTTGTACCTTCCGGGAATCGGGACCGCTTCCCACGAGCAGTACTTC
CASSFLYLPGIGTASHEQYF
>TRBD1|many|TRBV2|TRBJ1-1
TGTGCCAGCACTGACTCTTTTGGGGGACAGGCCGAGAACACTGAAGCTTTCTTT
CASTDSFGGQAENTEAFF
>-|many|TRBV12-3/TRBV12-4|TRBJ1-5
TGTGCCAGCAGCCACACAGGAGGTCAGCCCCAGCATTTT
CASSHTGGQPQHF
>-|many|TRBV5-5|TRBJ1-5
TGTGCCAGCAGCTTGGACCCAGGCCAGCCCCAGCATTTT
CASSLDPGQPQHF
>-|once|TRBV28|TRBJ1-2
TGTGCCAGCGGTCAAAACCTACAGGGATCCTTACATGGCTACACCTTC
CASGQNLQGSLHGYTF
>-|-|TRBV13|TRBJ2-7
TGTGCCAGCAGTTACGCCTCGCCGAGGGGCCTGATCTCCTACGAGCAGTACTTC
CASSYASPRGLISYEQYF
>-|many|TRBV28|TRBJ1-1
TGTGCCAGCGGAAAGTTAGTCAGAAACACTGAAGCTTTCTTT
CASGKLVRNTEAFF
>-|few|TRBV19|TRBJ1-1
TGTGCCAGTAGTACCTGGACAGATGAAGCTTTCTTT
CASSTWTDEAFF
>-|many|TRBV30|TRBJ2-7
TGTGCCTGGAATGGCGACAGATACTACGAGCAGTACTTC
CAWNGDRYYEQYF
>TRBD1|many|TRBV27|TRBJ2-6
TGTGCCACCCTGGGACAGGGGGCATCAGGGGCCAACGTCCTGACTTTC
CATLGQGASGANVLTF
>-|many|TRBV7-9|TRBJ2-3
TGTGCCAGCAGCTTGAACGCGGCGGGGACAGATACGCAGTATTTT
CASSLNAAGTDTQYF
>-|-|TRBV9|TRBJ2-2
TGTGCCAGCAGTGCAACAGCTAGAGTCGGGACCGGGGAGCTGTTTTTT
CASSATARVGTGELFF
>-|many|TRBV5-1|TRBJ1-1
TGCGCCAGCAGCAACGGGGCCTACACTGAAGCTTTCTTT
CASSNGAYTEAFF
>TRBD1|many|TRBV6-1|TRBJ2-5
TGTGCCAGCAGACAGGACAGGGGGCAAGAGACCCAGTACTTC
CASRQDRGQETQYF
>TRBD2|many|TRBV7-9|TRBJ2-1
TGTGCCAGCAGCTCCAGCCAGGGGAGCGGGAGGCTCAATGAGCAGTTCTTC
CASSSSQGSGRLNEQFF
>TRBD1|-|TRBV29-1|TRBJ1-2
TGCAGCGCTGACAAGGACAGGGGGAATGGCTACACCTTC
CSADKDRGNGYTF